The clone carrying this T cell receptor beta chain has ten or more counts. TCRdb passed the 5' RACE reads through MiXCR, listing each CDR3 protein once. The table records some 350,000 distinct CDR3 sequences, 7.5% to 9% of them present only once. V shed 7 bases, J shed 8 bases, and the junction held 9 bases outside the gene matches. There are 13 residues in the CDR3. The data stem from a study of T cells after yellow fever vaccination. The chain recombines TRBV12-3 or TRBV12-4 with TRBJ1-2, with 8 nucleotides matching TRBD1. The sample was PBMCs, taken on the day of the first yellow fever vaccination. This sequence was found in a man in his late teens or twenties who received the YFV17D yellow fever vaccine. CDR3 coding DNA: TGTGCCAGCACTACTTGGACAGGGTCAGGCTACACCTTC. Translating gives CASTTWTGSGYTF.